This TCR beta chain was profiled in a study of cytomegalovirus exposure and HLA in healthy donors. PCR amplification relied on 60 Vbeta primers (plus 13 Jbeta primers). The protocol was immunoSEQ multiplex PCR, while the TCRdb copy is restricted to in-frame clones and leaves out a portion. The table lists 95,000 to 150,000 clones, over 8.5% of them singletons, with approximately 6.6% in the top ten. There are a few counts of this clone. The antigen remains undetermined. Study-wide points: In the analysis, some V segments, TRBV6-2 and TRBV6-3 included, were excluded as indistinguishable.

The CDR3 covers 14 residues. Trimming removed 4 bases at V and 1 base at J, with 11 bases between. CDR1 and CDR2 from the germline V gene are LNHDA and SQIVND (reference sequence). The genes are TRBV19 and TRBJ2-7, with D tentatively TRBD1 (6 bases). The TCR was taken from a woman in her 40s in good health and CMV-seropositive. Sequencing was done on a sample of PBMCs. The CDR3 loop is CASSKQGQSYEQYF. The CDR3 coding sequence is TGTGCCAGTAGTAAGCAGGGGCAATCCTACGAGCAGTACTTC.